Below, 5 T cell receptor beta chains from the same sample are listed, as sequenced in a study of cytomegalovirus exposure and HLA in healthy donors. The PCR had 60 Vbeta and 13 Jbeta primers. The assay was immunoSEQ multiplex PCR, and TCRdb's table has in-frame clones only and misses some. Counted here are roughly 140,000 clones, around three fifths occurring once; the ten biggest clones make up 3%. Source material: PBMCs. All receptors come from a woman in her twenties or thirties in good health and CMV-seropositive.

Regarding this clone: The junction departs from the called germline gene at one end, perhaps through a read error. The CDR3 protein is CASSLGGPTTDAFF. Written as DNA, the CDR3 is TGCGCCAGCAGCTTGGGGGGCCCGACGACTGACGCTTTCTTT. The chain employs TRBV5-1 and TRBJ1-1; possible D gene TRBD1, 5 bases. Germline assignment: CDR1 SGHRS and CDR2 YFSETQ. The CDR3 is 14 amino acids.

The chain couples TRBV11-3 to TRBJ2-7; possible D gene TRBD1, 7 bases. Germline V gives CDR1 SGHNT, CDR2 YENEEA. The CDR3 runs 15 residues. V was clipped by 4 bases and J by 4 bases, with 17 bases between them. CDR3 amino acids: CASSYGGQNRYEQYF. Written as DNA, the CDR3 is TGTGCCAGCAGCTACGGGGGACAGAACCGATACGAGCAGTACTTC. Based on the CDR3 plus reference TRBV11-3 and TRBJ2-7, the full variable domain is EAGVVQSPRYKIIEKKQPVAFWCNPISGHNTLYWYLQNLGQGPELLIRYENEEAVDDSQLPKDRFSAERLKGVDSTLKIQPAELGDSAVYLCASSYGGQNRYEQYFGPGTRLTVT.

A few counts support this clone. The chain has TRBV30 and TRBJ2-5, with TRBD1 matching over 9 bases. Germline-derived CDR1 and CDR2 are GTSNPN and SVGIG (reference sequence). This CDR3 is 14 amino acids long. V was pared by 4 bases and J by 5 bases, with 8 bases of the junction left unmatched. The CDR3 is CAWTKDRGGETQYF. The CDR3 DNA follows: TGTGCCTGGACTAAGGACAGGGGAGGGGAGACCCAGTACTTC. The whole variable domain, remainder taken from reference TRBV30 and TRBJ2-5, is SQTIHQWPATLVQPVGSPLSLECTVEGTSNPNLYWYRQAAGRGLQLLFYSVGIGQISSEVPQNLSASRPQDRQFILSSKKLLLSDSGFYLCAWTKDRGGETQYFGPGTRLLVL.

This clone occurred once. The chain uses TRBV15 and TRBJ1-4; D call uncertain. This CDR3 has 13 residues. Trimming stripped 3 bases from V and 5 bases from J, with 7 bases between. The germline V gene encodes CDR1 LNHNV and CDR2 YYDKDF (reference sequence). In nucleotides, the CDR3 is TGTGCCACCAGCAGGGGCCCCAATGAAAAACTGTTTTTT. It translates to CATSRGPNEKLFF.

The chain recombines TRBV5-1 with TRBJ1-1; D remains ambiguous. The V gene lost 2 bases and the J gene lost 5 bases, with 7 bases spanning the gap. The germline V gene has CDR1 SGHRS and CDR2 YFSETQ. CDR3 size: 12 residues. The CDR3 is CASSFAGTEAFF. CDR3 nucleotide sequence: TGCGCCAGCAGCTTCGCCGGGACTGAAGCTTTCTTT.